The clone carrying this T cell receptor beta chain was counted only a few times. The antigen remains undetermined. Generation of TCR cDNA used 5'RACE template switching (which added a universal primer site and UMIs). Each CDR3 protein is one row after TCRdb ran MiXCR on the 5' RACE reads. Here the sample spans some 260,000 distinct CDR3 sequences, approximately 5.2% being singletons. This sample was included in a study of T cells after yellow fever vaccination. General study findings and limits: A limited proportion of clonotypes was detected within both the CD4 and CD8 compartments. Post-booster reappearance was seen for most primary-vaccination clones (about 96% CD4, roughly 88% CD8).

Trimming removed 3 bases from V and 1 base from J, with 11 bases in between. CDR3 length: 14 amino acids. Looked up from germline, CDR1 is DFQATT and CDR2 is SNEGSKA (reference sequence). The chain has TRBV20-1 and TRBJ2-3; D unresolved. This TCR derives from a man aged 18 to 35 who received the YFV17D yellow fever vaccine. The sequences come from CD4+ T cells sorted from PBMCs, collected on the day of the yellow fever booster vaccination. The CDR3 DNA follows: TGCAGTGCTAGCCCGCAACGTCGCACAGATACGCAGTATTTT. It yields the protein CSASPQRRTDTQYF.